A single sample is the source of the 20 T cell receptor beta chains below, sequenced in a study of T cell clonality in common variable immunodeficiency. Study-level findings and limits: In common variable immunodeficiency, TCR beta chains reportedly carried fewer deletions and N-nucleotide insertions.

Sequencing was performed with immunoSEQ multiplex PCR; in TCRdb, only in-frame clones are kept and a portion is missing. There are about 28,000 clones in the sample, none observed a single time. For these TCRs, the target antigens are not known. Sequencing used peripheral blood mononuclear cells. These receptor sequences come from a human donor with common variable immunodeficiency.

In this sample, this clone turned up a few times. The CDR3 is cut off 3 residues early in the read; its end comes from the germline J gene. The chain employs TRBV19 and TRBJ2-1; TRBD2 aligns across 13 bases. Germline V lookup: CDR1 LNHDA, CDR2 SQIVND (reference sequence). V dropped 5 bases and J dropped 7; count of bases not matched to a gene: 8. The CDR3 totals 16 residues. The DNA read from the CDR3 is TGTGCCAGTAGTTTCATCGGACTAGCGGGGGTTAATGAG. Amino acids: CASSFIGLAGVNE. The full CDR3 protein reads CASSFIGLAGVNEQFF.

On this clone: The CDR3 extends 3 residues past the end of the read, so its final part is completed from the germline J gene. V is TRBV19 and J is TRBJ1-2; 8 bases line up with TRBD1. With V trimmed by 6 bases and J by 0 bases, 9 bases remained unmatched. This CDR3 is built from 16 residues. In germline, CDR1 is LNHDA, CDR2 SQIVND (reference sequence). The CDR3 loop reads CASSLLRDRSNYGYTF. CDR3 bases read: TGTGCCAGTAGCCTGCTGAGGGACAGGTCTAACTATGGC.

With regard to this clone: The CDR3 is cut off 3 residues early in the read; its end comes from the germline J gene. The J gene is TRBJ2-2, the V gene TRBV5-1; 8 bases agree with TRBD1. V was pared by 3 bases and J by 4 bases, with 8 bases of the junction left unmatched. The CDR3 is 16 amino acids. The V gene's germline CDR1 is SGHRS and CDR2 YFSETQ. The part of the CDR3 DNA that was read is TGCGCCAGCAGCTCGTCCCAGGGGGCAGTCACCGGGGAG. Its translation is CASSSSQGAVTGE. In full, the CDR3 reads CASSSSQGAVTGELFF.

This clone has ten or more counts. From the germline J gene comes the end of the CDR3, since the read stops 3 residues before it. The genes are TRBV7-9 and TRBJ2-3; 7 nucleotides match TRBD1. The CDR3 totals 13 residues. The V and J ends lost 10 bases and 0 bases, in that order; junction bases with no gene match: 4. Germline loops: CDR1 SEHNR, CDR2 FQNEAQ (reference sequence). CDR3 bases read: TGTGCCACTCGGGACAGTAGCACAGATACG. Translated, it gives CATRDSSTDT. The entire CDR3 reads CATRDSSTDTQYF.

This clone appeared many times. The read finishes 3 residues shy of the CDR3 end, and the germline J gene is used to complete it. V and J are TRBV7-2 and TRBJ2-7; 8 bases align to TRBD2. This CDR3 comprises 15 residues. Trimming took 2 bases from V and 3 from J; bases not matched to a gene: 6. Germline V gives CDR1 SGHTA, CDR2 FQGNSA. The DNA read from the CDR3 is TGTGCCAGCAGCTTAAGGGCGGGGGGCGACTACGAG. Amino acid sequence: CASSLRAGGDYE. The whole CDR3 sequence reads CASSLRAGGDYEQYF. Together with reference TRBV7-2 and TRBJ2-7, the CDR3 gives the full variable domain: GAGVSQSPSNKVTEKGKDVELRCDPISGHTALYWYRQSLGQGLEFLIYFQGNSAPDKSGLPSDRFSAERTGGSVSTLTIQRTQQEDSAVYLCASSLRAGGDYEQYFGPGTRLTVT.

This clone was detected many times. The CDR3 end is not reached by the read, which stops 3 residues before it; the germline J gene fills it in. The chain combines TRBV19 with TRBJ2-3; 8 bases are shared with TRBD2. CDR3 size: 13 residues. Trimming cost V 3 bases and J 4 bases; bases outside gene matches: 0. Germline V gives CDR1 LNHDA, CDR2 SQIVND (reference sequence). The CDR3: CASSMGLADTQYF. The covered CDR3 bases are TGTGCCAGTAGTATGGGACTAGCAGATACG. Using reference TRBV19 and TRBJ2-3 for the parts outside the CDR3, the full variable domain is DGGITQSPKYLFRKEGQNVTLSCEQNLNHDAMYWYRQDPGQGLRLIYYSQIVNDFQKGDIAEGYSVSREKKESFPLTVTSAQKNPTAFYLCASSMGLADTQYFGPGTRLTVL.

With respect to this clone: The read is 3 residues too short to cover the CDR3 end, so that end is filled in from the germline J gene. The chain links TRBV30 to TRBJ2-3; TRBD2 agrees at 7 bases. After removal of 5 bases from V and 4 bases from J, the junction contained 3 bases not matched to a gene. Germline CDR1 and CDR2: GTSNPN and SVGIG (reference sequence). This CDR3 contains 12 residues. CDR3 DNA (partial): TGTGCCTGGGAAAGCGGGGCAGATACG. Encoded protein: CAWESGADT. The CDR3 in full is CAWESGADTQYF.

In regard to this clone: The CDR3 goes on 3 residues after the read ends, and that part is filled in from the germline J gene. The V gene is TRBV2, the J gene TRBJ2-5; D remains ambiguous. The CDR3 extends over 10 amino acids. The V gene's germline CDR1 is SNHLY and CDR2 FYNNEI. V was clipped by 8 bases and J by 5 bases, with 6 bases between them. Partial CDR3 DNA: TGTGCCAGCGCGGAGGAGACC. Amino acids: CASAEET. The whole CDR3 reads CASAEETQYF.

About this clone: The CDR3 is cut off 3 residues early in the read; its end comes from the germline J gene. The chain carries TRBV6-2 or TRBV6-3 and TRBJ1-2; 9 bases are a match to TRBD1. Per the germline V gene, CDR1 is MNHEY and CDR2 is SVGEGT. The CDR3 length is 15 residues. CDR3 DNA, as far as it was read: TGTGCCAGCAGTCGAGTGGGACAGGGATACGGGGGC. Its protein product is CASSRVGQGYGG. The full CDR3 is CASSRVGQGYGGYTF.

This clone was counted between two and nine times. The CDR3 is cut off 3 residues early in the read; its end comes from the germline J gene. The chain is built from TRBV5-5 and TRBJ1-1; D not resolved. Germline CDR1 reads SGHKS; CDR2 reads YYEKEE (reference sequence). This CDR3 comprises 14 residues. V lost 1 base and J lost 2, with 9 bases in between. The sequenced part of the CDR3 DNA is TGTGCCAGCAGCTTGAGGCAGGTAAACACTGAA. Translating gives CASSLRQVNTE. The whole CDR3 protein is CASSLRQVNTEAFF.

A few counts support this clone. The read ends 3 residues early relative to the CDR3; the germline J gene fills the gap. This chain links TRBV7-6 with TRBJ2-5, with TRBD2 identical over 10 bases. The J segment lost 2 bases and the V segment lost 1 base, leaving 1 base of the junction unmatched. The CDR3 spans 15 residues. Looked up from germline, CDR1 is SGHVS and CDR2 is FNYEAQ. Partial CDR3 DNA: TGTGCCAGCAGCTTAGTTAGCGGGGGGCAAGAGACC. This sequence encodes CASSLVSGGQET. The full CDR3 reads CASSLVSGGQETQYF.

This clone has just a few counts. The sequence runs out 3 residues before the end of the CDR3; the remainder is reconstructed from the germline J gene. The rearrangement uses TRBV7-2 and TRBJ2-3; D remains ambiguous. CDR3 size: 12 residues. Per germline, CDR1 SGHTA and CDR2 FQGNSA. V lost 3 bases to trimming and J lost 6 bases, with 7 bases between them. The CDR3 bases that were read are TGTGCCAGCAGCTTCACTTTGGATACG. Its protein is CASSFTLDT. The whole CDR3 region reads CASSFTLDTQYF.

This clone was counted between two and nine times. The sequenced fragment ends 3 residues before the CDR3 boundary, so the rest is inferred from the germline J gene. The rearrangement links TRBV19 to TRBJ2-7; unclear D gene. There are 11 residues in the CDR3. Deletions cut 4 bases from V and 3 bases from J, with 4 bases between. The germline gives CDR1 LNHDA, CDR2 SQIVND (reference sequence). The part of the CDR3 DNA that was read is TGTGCCAGTAGTACCGGCTACGAG. Protein sequence: CASSTGYE. The entire CDR3 is CASSTGYEQYF.

About this clone itself: Read coverage stops 3 residues before the CDR3 terminus; the germline J gene supplies the remainder. The J gene is TRBJ2-3, the V gene TRBV7-2; 7 bases agree with TRBD1. CDR1 and CDR2 from the germline V gene are SGHTA and FQGNSA. J lost 5 bases, V lost 5 bases, and 1 base had no gene match. The CDR3 length is 12 residues. The CDR3 loop is CASSPGGDTQYF. The sequenced CDR3 bases are TGTGCCAGCAGCCCAGGGGGAGATACG.

Only a few counts were recorded for this clone. Read coverage stops 3 residues before the CDR3 terminus; the germline J gene supplies the remainder. The chain is built from TRBV19 and TRBJ1-2; 8 positions match TRBD1. This CDR3 has 16 amino acids. The germline CDR1 and CDR2 sequences are LNHDA and SQIVND (reference sequence). The CDR3 bases that were read are TGTGCCAGTAGTTCATACCAAACGACAGGGGCCGAAGGC. This gives the protein CASSSYQTTGAEG. The full CDR3 reads CASSSYQTTGAEGYTF.

Partial CDR3 DNA: TGTGCCAGCAGCTACGGTGGGGGGGCAACAGATACG. Translated: CASSYGGGATDT. From start to end, the CDR3 is CASSYGGGATDTQYF. The rearrangement uses TRBV7-3 and TRBJ2-3; the D gene is possibly TRBD2 (7 bases). The DNA ends 3 residues before the CDR3 does, and the rest of the CDR3 is filled in from the germline J gene. Looked up from germline, CDR1 is SGHTA and CDR2 is FQGTGA. The CDR3 sequence is 15 residues long. The ends were cut back, 4 bases at V and 3 bases at J, with 14 bases in the middle.

Note on this clone: Read coverage stops 3 residues before the CDR3 terminus; the germline J gene supplies the remainder. The chain employs TRBV5-5 and TRBJ2-5; possibly TRBD1 for D (6 bases). The CDR3 sequence is 14 residues long. Trimming cost V 0 bases and J 5 bases, with 11 bases left between them. In germline, CDR1 is SGHKS, CDR2 YYEKEE (reference sequence). The CDR3 DNA, read in part, is TGTGCCAGCAGCTTGGGTAAGGGGGTGGAGACC. Protein: CASSLGKGVET. The whole CDR3 reads CASSLGKGVETQYF.

Only a few counts were recorded for this clone. The CDR3 end falls 3 residues outside the read, so it is completed with the germline J gene. The V gene is TRBV19, the J gene TRBJ1-5, with D possibly TRBD1 on 5 matching bases. V was trimmed by 6 bases and J by 0 bases, leaving 15 bases between them. The germline CDR1 and CDR2 sequences are LNHDA and SQIVND (reference sequence). CDR3 length: 16 residues. The covered CDR3 bases are TGTGCCAGTAGGGAGGCGGGGACCTATAGCAATCAGCCC. It translates to CASREAGTYSNQP. In full, the CDR3 reads CASREAGTYSNQPQHF.

This clone was picked up many times. The sequence runs out 3 residues before the end of the CDR3; the remainder is reconstructed from the germline J gene. The J gene is TRBJ2-1, the V gene TRBV19, with TRBD2 matching 13 bases. The CDR3 runs to 16 residues. CDR1 and CDR2 (germline): LNHDA, SQIVND (reference sequence). V shed 1 base, J shed 6 bases, and the junction held 3 bases outside the gene matches. The CDR3 sequence: CASSIGGTSGVNEQFF. The CDR3 bases that were read are TGTGCCAGTAGTATAGGGGGGACTAGCGGGGTCAATGAG.

This clone occurred a few times. The read is 3 residues too short to cover the CDR3 end, so that end is filled in from the germline J gene. This chain joins TRBV29-1 and TRBJ2-1; weak D call: TRBD2 (7 bases). Looked up from germline, CDR1 is SQVTM and CDR2 is ANQGSEA. Trimming took off 1 base at V and 9 bases at J, with 10 bases between the two ends. The CDR3 length is 12 residues. The covered CDR3 bases are TGCAGCGTTGAAGTAGGGGGGGGTGAG. This translates into CSVEVGGGE. The CDR3 reads in full as CSVEVGGGEQFF.